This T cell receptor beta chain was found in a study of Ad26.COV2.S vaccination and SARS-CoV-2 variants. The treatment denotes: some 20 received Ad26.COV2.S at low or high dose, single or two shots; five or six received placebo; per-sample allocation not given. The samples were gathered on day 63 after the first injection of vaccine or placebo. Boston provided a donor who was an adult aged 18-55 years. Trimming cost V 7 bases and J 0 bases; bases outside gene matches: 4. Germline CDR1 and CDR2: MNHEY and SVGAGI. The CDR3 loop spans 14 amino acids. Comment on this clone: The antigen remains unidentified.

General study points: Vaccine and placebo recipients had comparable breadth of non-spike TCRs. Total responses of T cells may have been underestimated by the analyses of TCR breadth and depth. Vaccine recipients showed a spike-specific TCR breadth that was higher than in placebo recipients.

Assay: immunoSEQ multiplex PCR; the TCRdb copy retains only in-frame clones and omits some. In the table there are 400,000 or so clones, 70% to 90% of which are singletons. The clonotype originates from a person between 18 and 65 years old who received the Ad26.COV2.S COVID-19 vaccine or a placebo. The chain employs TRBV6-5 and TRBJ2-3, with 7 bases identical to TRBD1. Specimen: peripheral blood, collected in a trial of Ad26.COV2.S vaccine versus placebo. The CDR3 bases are TGTGCCAGCAAACTGGGACAGAGCACAGATACGCAGTATTTT. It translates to CASKLGQSTDTQYF.